Following are 6 T cell receptor beta chains from one sample sequenced in a study of T-cell reconstitution after alpha-beta-depleted transplantation in children. As it was prepared, the TCRbeta library received unique molecular identifiers. MiXCR, applied by TCRdb to the PCR reads, yields one record per CDR3 protein. This table holds approximately 82,000 distinct CDR3 sequences, around 15% found once. The sample was PBMCs, mostly from graft donor cells, taken 180 days after TCRalphabeta/CD19-depleted stem cell transplant. These receptors all come from a male patient aged 2 to 10 who had a stem cell transplant for acute lymphoblastic leukemia, so the T cells may come from the graft donor.

The chain couples TRBV12-3 or TRBV12-4 to TRBJ2-7; weak D call: TRBD2 (5 bases). Trimming pared 5 bases from V and 5 bases from J, leaving 16 bases between. CDR3 size: 14 residues. For the CDR3, the DNA is TGTGCCAGCAGTCAAGAGGGCCCCGAAAACGAGCAGTACTTC. This encodes CASSQEGPENEQYF.

V gene TRBV5-1 combines with J gene TRBJ1-2; D perhaps matches TRBD1 (6 bases). CDR3 size: 13 residues. The V gene lost 3 bases and the J gene lost 6 bases, with 12 bases spanning the gap. CDR1 and CDR2 (germline): SGHRS, YFSETQ. Here the CDR3 DNA reads TGCGCCAGCAGCTCCAAAAACAGGGATGGCTACACCTTC. Protein: CASSSKNRDGYTF.

The chain joins TRBV7-2 to TRBJ1-1; 8 bases map to TRBD1. The CDR3 runs to 13 residues. V dropped 6 bases and J dropped 9; count of bases not matched to a gene: 9. Germline V gene lookup returns CDR1 SGHTA and CDR2 FQGNSA. The chain's CDR3 is CASSSGTGIKAFF. CDR3 in DNA: TGTGCCAGCAGTTCCGGGACAGGTATTAAAGCTTTCTTT.

This clonotype has a handful of counts. The chain recombines TRBV27 with TRBJ2-7; TRBD1 agrees at 9 bases. Germline V lookup: CDR1 MNHEY, CDR2 SMNVEV (reference sequence). This CDR3 region has 16 residues. Unmatched junction bases numbered 10, after V lost 3 bases and J lost 4 bases. CDR3 residues: CASSFNSGTGSYEQYF. CDR3 coding DNA: TGTGCCAGCAGTTTCAATTCCGGGACAGGGTCTTACGAGCAGTACTTC.

The table lists this clonotype with many counts. The rearrangement links TRBV6-2 or TRBV6-3 to TRBJ1-5, with 9 bases lining up with TRBD1. The CDR3 runs to 16 residues. Germline CDR1 is MNHEY and CDR2 is SVGEGT. V gave up 2 bases and J gave up 7 bases; unmatched junction bases: 9. This CDR3 is CASSYIGTGRTQPQHF. CDR3 bases: TGTGCCAGCAGTTACATCGGGACAGGGAGGACCCAGCCCCAGCATTTT.

This clonotype came up a few times. This rearrangement joins TRBV10-3 to TRBJ2-5; D remains unclear. The germline CDR1 and CDR2 sequences are ENHRY and SYGVKD. Trimming left V 5 bases short and J 1 base short, with 8 bases between. The CDR3 covers 13 residues. The CDR3, as DNA: TGTGCCATCAGTCCCTCCCTCCAAGAGACCCAGTACTTC. Amino acids: CAISPSLQETQYF.